This note documents a single T cell receptor beta chain sequence. Looked up from germline, CDR1 is MNHEY and CDR2 is SVGAGI. The CDR3 is 14 residues long. V was trimmed by 5 bases and J by 1 base, leaving 11 bases between them. These data originate in a study of blood T cell repertoires in COVID-19. Study-wide context: Sites across the United States, Italy and Spain contributed samples from acute and convalescent COVID-19. PBMCs, B-cell-depleted T cells, or T cells were the source of the cDNA or gDNA that made up the material.

Per the original data handling: Scientists estimated how many nucleated cells there were by amplifying reference gene primers. The assay was immunoSEQ multiplex PCR, and TCRdb's table has in-frame clones only and misses some. V and J calls and clone size follow that table, whereas D and trimming were derived from the DNA. The repertoire holds about 120,000 clones, with 85% to 90% as singletons. Specimen: peripheral blood. The sequence came from a woman in her forties or fifties with acute or convalescent COVID-19. This chain connects TRBV6-5 to TRBJ1-1, with D hard to call. In nucleotides, the CDR3 is TGTGCCAGCAGTCCCATGGGCCCGAACACTGAAGCTTTCTTT. It translates to CASSPMGPNTEAFF.